These 25 T cell receptor beta chains were all obtained from the same sample, sequenced in a study of T cells after yellow fever vaccination. From the 5' RACE reads, TCRdb called clonotypes with MiXCR, one entry per CDR3 protein. The sample yields a few hundred thousand distinct CDR3 sequences, around 20% seen once. The input for sequencing was PBMCs, taken before the yellow fever booster vaccination. The source of these receptors is a man aged 18 to 29 who received the YFV17D yellow fever vaccine.

The chain uses TRBV18 and TRBJ1-2; 7 nucleotides line up with TRBD1. J lost 4 bases, V lost 3 bases, and 5 bases had no gene match. CDR3 length equals 14 residues. The germline V gene has CDR1 KGHSH and CDR2 LQKENI. CDR3 region: CASSPPGDSYGYTF. CDR3 in DNA: TGTGCCAGCTCACCGCCGGGGGACAGCTATGGCTACACCTTC.

The V call is TRBV3-1, the J call TRBJ2-3; 8 positions match TRBD2. Germline values: CDR1 LGHDT, CDR2 YNNKEL (reference sequence). The CDR3 runs to 19 residues. V lost 0 bases to trimming and J lost 2 bases; unmatched junction nucleotides: 13. CDR3 loop: CASSQDRWGSGAFTDTQYF. Written as DNA, the CDR3 is TGTGCCAGCAGCCAAGATCGGTGGGGTAGCGGGGCTTTCACAGATACGCAGTATTTT.

This clonotype was recorded at least ten times. V usage is TRBV27 and J usage is TRBJ2-5; D gene uncertain. This CDR3 region has 13 residues. CDR1 is MNHEY and CDR2 is SMNVEV in the germline V gene (reference sequence). Trimming stripped 8 bases from V and 5 bases from J, with 15 bases between. Here the CDR3 reads CASPKVGMETQYF. The CDR3 coding sequence is TGTGCCAGCCCCAAGGTAGGGATGGAGACCCAGTACTTC.

The chain joins TRBV7-2 to TRBJ2-3; D unresolved. The CDR3 sequence is 15 residues long. Germline CDR1 and CDR2: SGHTA and FQGNSA. Trimming left V 5 bases short and J 0 bases short, with 12 bases between. Here the CDR3 DNA reads TGTGCCAGCAGCCCTCAATGGTATAGCACAGATACGCAGTATTTT. Protein: CASSPQWYSTDTQYF.

The chain couples TRBV20-1 to TRBJ2-1; a possible D gene is TRBD2 (5 bases). Deletions cut 2 bases from V and 0 bases from J, with 8 bases between. The CDR3 totals 14 residues. Germline CDR1 is DFQATT and CDR2 is SNEGSKA (reference sequence). The DNA for the CDR3 is TGCAGTGCTAGACGAGGGCTCTCCTACAATGAGCAGTTCTTC. Translation gives CSARRGLSYNEQFF.

The chain joins TRBV7-2 to TRBJ2-1; unclear D gene. The germline V and J ends were trimmed by 5 bases and 8 bases, with 7 bases remaining between them. CDR3 size: 11 residues. The germline CDR1 and CDR2 sequences are SGHTA and FQGNSA. CDR3 amino acids: CASSPAYEQFF. The CDR3 nucleotides are TGTGCCAGCAGCCCGGCATATGAGCAGTTCTTC. Looking up the rest from reference TRBV7-2 and TRBJ2-1 gives the full variable domain: GAGVSQSPSNKVTEKGKDVELRCDPISGHTALYWYRQSLGQGLEFLIYFQGNSAPDKSGLPSDRFSAERTGGSVSTLTIQRTQQEDSAVYLCASSPAYEQFFGPGTRLTVL.

The V and J genes are TRBV5-1 and TRBJ1-1; D gene ambiguous. Per the germline V gene, CDR1 is SGHRS and CDR2 is YFSETQ. V was cut by 0 bases and J by 2 bases, with 5 bases left in between. CDR3 length equals 13 residues. CDR3 nucleotide sequence: TGCGCCAGCAGCTTGGCGAGTAACACTGAAGCTTTCTTT. Amino acids: CASSLASNTEAFF.

This clonotype was counted only a few times. As DNA, the CDR3 is TGTGCCAGTAGTCCCTGGACAGGGGATGAGCAGTTCTTC. Translating gives CASSPWTGDEQFF. The chain has TRBV19 and TRBJ2-1; 9 nucleotides match TRBD1. The CDR3 runs 13 residues. J was trimmed by 8 bases and V by 5 bases; bases with no gene match: 4. Looked up from germline, CDR1 is LNHDA and CDR2 is SQIVND (reference sequence). Using reference TRBV19 and TRBJ2-1 for the parts outside the CDR3, the full variable domain is DGGITQSPKYLFRKEGQNVTLSCEQNLNHDAMYWYRQDPGQGLRLIYYSQIVNDFQKGDIAEGYSVSREKKESFPLTVTSAQKNPTAFYLCASSPWTGDEQFFGPGTRLTVL.

This clonotype was counted between two and nine times. This chain links TRBV5-5 with TRBJ1-5, with D uncertain. CDR1 and CDR2 from the germline V gene are SGHKS and YYEKEE (reference sequence). The CDR3 runs 17 residues. With 0 bases removed from V and 1 base from J, the gap between germline ends came to 14 bases. As DNA, the CDR3 is TGTGCCAGCAGCTTGGATTACGGTGGGTCGAGCAATCAGCCCCAGCATTTT. Encoded protein: CASSLDYGGSSNQPQHF.

The chain recombines TRBV12-3 or TRBV12-4 with TRBJ1-1; D is ambiguous. V lost 3 bases, J lost 1 base, and 9 bases lay in between. The CDR3 has 14 residues. CDR3 nucleotide sequence: TGTGCCAGCAGTTTGGGCAGTGGGAACACTGAAGCTTTCTTT. Amino acids: CASSLGSGNTEAFF.

There are a few counts of this clonotype. V usage is TRBV7-3 and J usage is TRBJ2-2; D is ambiguous. CDR3 length: 14 residues. CDR1 and CDR2 from the germline V gene are SGHTA and FQGTGA. V was trimmed by 0 bases and J by 6 bases, leaving 8 bases between them. The CDR3 DNA follows: TGTGCCAGCAGCTTAACCACGGTGGCCGGGGAGCTGTTTTTT. Amino acid sequence: CASSLTTVAGELFF.

The rearrangement joins TRBV5-1 to TRBJ2-2; perhaps TRBD1 as D (6 bases). This CDR3 region has 15 residues. The ends were cut back, 3 bases at V and 7 bases at J, with 16 bases in the middle. The V gene's germline CDR1 is SGHRS and CDR2 YFSETQ. The CDR3 sequence: CASSSGTPYVGELFF. The CDR3 DNA is TGCGCCAGCAGCTCCGGGACACCGTATGTCGGGGAGCTGTTTTTT.

The chain combines TRBV15 with TRBJ1-1; D uncertain. CDR1 is LNHNV and CDR2 is YYDKDF in the germline V gene (reference sequence). This CDR3 has 14 amino acids. The V end was cut by 1 base, the J end by 5 bases, with 11 bases between. The CDR3 sequence: CATSRVRTATEAFF. The CDR3 DNA follows: TGTGCCACCAGCAGAGTGAGGACGGCGACTGAAGCTTTCTTT.

The table lists this clonotype with a few counts. The CDR3 DNA follows: TGTGCCAGCAGCTCAACCTCTTTGGATGACAGGGTAGAATATGGCTACACCTTC. Protein product: CASSSTSLDDRVEYGYTF. The J gene is TRBJ1-2, the V gene TRBV7-9; 7 bases map to TRBD1. CDR3 length: 18 residues. In germline, CDR1 is SEHNR, CDR2 FQNEAQ (reference sequence). The V gene end was trimmed by 4 bases and the J gene end by 5 bases; junction bases not matched to a gene: 19. Full variable domain (missing parts from reference TRBV7-9 and TRBJ1-2): DTGVSQNPRHKITKRGQNVTFRCDPISEHNRLYWYRQTLGQGPEFLTYFQNEAQLEKSRLLSDRFSAERPKGSFSTLEIQRTEQGDSAMYLCASSSTSLDDRVEYGYTFGSGTRLTVV.

The chain is built from TRBV7-9 and TRBJ2-5; 13 bases are shared with TRBD2. CDR3 length: 20 amino acids. The junction had 12 bases not matched to a gene; V was cut back by 1 base and J by 1 base. Germline loops: CDR1 SEHNR, CDR2 FQNEAQ (reference sequence). The CDR3 is CASSLVGRTSGGRSQETQYF. CDR3 DNA sequence: TGTGCCAGCAGCTTAGTCGGTCGGACTAGCGGGGGCCGCTCCCAAGAGACCCAGTACTTC.

This clonotype was detected a few times. The chain couples TRBV24-1 to TRBJ1-5; D may be TRBD1 (5 bases). Deletions cut 3 bases from V and 0 bases from J, with 8 bases between. The CDR3 runs 15 residues. Germline CDR1 reads KGHDR; CDR2 reads SFDVKD. CDR3 region: CATSDAGPSNQPQHF. CDR3 nucleotides: TGTGCCACCAGTGATGCGGGACCTAGCAATCAGCCCCAGCATTTT.

The genes are TRBV27 and TRBJ1-2; 8 nucleotides agree with TRBD1. In germline, CDR1 is MNHEY, CDR2 SMNVEV (reference sequence). The CDR3 spans 14 residues. Germline trimming cut 8 bases from V and 4 bases from J; bases unmatched to any gene: 9. The CDR3 here is CASSISGQGYGYTF. The CDR3 nucleotides are TGTGCCAGCTCTATTTCAGGACAGGGCTATGGCTACACCTTC.

In its sample, this clonotype was seen a few times. This rearrangement joins TRBV6-5 to TRBJ1-2; tentatively, D is TRBD1 (5 bases). This CDR3 comprises 13 residues. V lost 5 bases and J lost 4, with 11 bases in between. Germline loops: CDR1 MNHEY, CDR2 SVGAGI. The CDR3 spells CASSGRAGYGYTF. The CDR3 DNA reads TGTGCCAGCAGTGGCAGGGCCGGCTATGGCTACACCTTC.

V and J are TRBV28 and TRBJ2-1; 9 positions match TRBD2. Germline CDR1 MDHEN, CDR2 SYDVKM. With 2 bases clipped from V and 7 bases from J, the junction kept 0 bases outside the gene matches. CDR3 length: 13 amino acids. CDR3 sequence (DNA): TGTGCCAGCAGTTTACTAGCGGGGAATGAGCAGTTCTTC. Protein product: CASSLLAGNEQFF.

The chain links TRBV12-3 or TRBV12-4 to TRBJ1-1; D gene uncertain. The germline V and J ends were trimmed by 3 bases and 1 base, with 15 bases remaining between them. The CDR3 is 16 residues long. Written as DNA, the CDR3 is TGTGCCAGCAGTTTCTTGGCTGGCCGGCAGAACACTGAAGCTTTCTTT. Protein: CASSFLAGRQNTEAFF.

This clonotype appeared many times. This chain uses TRBV12-3 or TRBV12-4 with TRBJ1-5, with D maybe TRBD1 (6 bases). Trimming left V 7 bases short and J 4 bases short, with 11 bases between. The CDR3 runs to 13 residues. The CDR3, as DNA: TGTGCCAGCACCTCACAGGGTAATCAGCCCCAGCATTTT. This gives the protein CASTSQGNQPQHF.

This chain joins TRBV4-3 and TRBJ2-3, with TRBD2 matching 8 bases. The V segment lost 2 bases and the J segment 4 bases; nucleotides outside the gene matches: 11. This CDR3 is built from 17 residues. Germline assignment: CDR1 LGHNA and CDR2 YSLEER. The CDR3 loop reads CASSQSGGELESDTQYF. CDR3 coding DNA: TGCGCCAGCAGCCAATCGGGGGGGGAGCTGGAGTCAGATACGCAGTATTTT.

The chain carries TRBV5-6 and TRBJ1-2, with a weak D call TRBD1 (6 bases). V lost 7 bases to trimming and J lost 2 bases, with 15 bases between them. The CDR3 loop spans 14 amino acids. Germline CDR1 SGHDT, CDR2 YYEEEE. The CDR3 DNA is TGTGCCAGCGACGATGCAGGGGAGAACTATGGCTACACCTTC. Protein: CASDDAGENYGYTF.

There are many counts of this clonotype. V gene TRBV6-5 combines with J gene TRBJ1-2; D is undetermined. V was cut by 4 bases and J by 7 bases, with 13 bases left in between. Germline values: CDR1 MNHEY, CDR2 SVGAGI. The CDR3 has 13 amino acids. The CDR3 bases are TGTGCCAGCAGTTCCCTAGACGGCTTTGGCTACACCTTC. Translated: CASSSLDGFGYTF.

J is TRBJ1-5 and V is TRBV6-2 or TRBV6-3; TRBD1 agrees at 7 bases. The junction had 12 bases not matched to a gene; V was cut back by 5 bases and J by 5 bases. The CDR3 runs to 16 residues. Germline V gene lookup returns CDR1 MNHEY and CDR2 SVGEGT. The CDR3 region is CASSPAFDRADQPQHF. In nucleotides, the CDR3 is TGTGCCAGCAGTCCCGCCTTTGACAGGGCGGATCAGCCCCAGCATTTT.